The next 20 T cell receptor beta chains were all read from a single sample in a study of tumor and adjacent non-tumor tissue in lung cancer. The library came from three nested PCR rounds adapted from ARM-PCR protocols. TCRdb re-derived calls from the multiplex PCR reads in MiXCR, one entry per CDR3 protein. The table has some 74,000 distinct CDR3 sequences, around 77% seen once. The template was RNA from unsorted bulk tissue. Material: lung tumor tissue. The receptors here all came from a woman between 35 and 50 years old with non-small cell lung cancer.

On this clonotype itself: The conserved closing phenylalanine or tryptophan is absent in this CDR3, likely reflecting a read error. The chain couples TRBV12-3 or TRBV12-4 to TRBJ2-7, with TRBD1 identical over 11 bases. Trimming removed 2 bases from V and 5 bases from J; junction bases left unmatched: 5. The CDR3 contains 15 residues. In DNA form, the CDR3 reads TGTGCCAGCAGTTTATCCAGGACAGGGGGCCACGAGCAGTACCTC. Amino acid sequence: CASSLSRTGGHEQYL.

Turning to this clonotype: The junction differs from germline at one of its ends, possibly a read error. CDR3: CTSSERVRATLGTDRQYF. In DNA form, the CDR3 reads TGTACCAGCAGTGAACGGGTGAGGGCAACCCTCGGCACAGATAGGCAGTATTTT. The chain is built from TRBV6-1 and TRBJ2-3, with D possibly matching TRBD2 (5 bases). Germline V gene data show CDR1 as MNHNS and CDR2 as SASEGT. The CDR3 length is 18 residues.

About this clonotype itself: Because it lacks the conserved phenylalanine or tryptophan at the end, this CDR3 is likely a read error. This rearrangement joins TRBV28 to TRBJ2-4; 7 bases are a match to TRBD2. The CDR3 contains 15 residues. V was clipped by 3 bases and J by 3 bases; unmatched bases: 5. Per germline, CDR1 MDHEN and CDR2 SYDVKM. CDR3 sequence: CASSFVGGVKNIQYL. DNA for the CDR3: TGTGCCAGCAGTTTCGTGGGGGGGGTCAAAAACATTCAGTACTTA.

Comment on this clonotype: A read error may account for a junction end that differs from germline. The chain carries TRBV5-5 and TRBJ1-4, with no clear D. Germline V lookup: CDR1 SGHKS, CDR2 YYEKEE (reference sequence). The CDR3 has 15 amino acids. The CDR3 DNA reads TGTGCCGGCAGCTTAAGAGTTCAGGCTAATGAAAAACTGTTTTTC. Translated: CAGSLRVQANEKLFF.

This clonotype was observed at least ten times. The chain recombines TRBV6-5 with TRBJ2-5; a possible D gene is TRBD1 (6 bases). V was shortened by 0 bases and J by 3 bases, with 8 bases between the two germline ends. The CDR3 covers 14 residues. CDR1 and CDR2 from the germline V gene are MNHEY and SVGAGI. The CDR3 DNA reads TGTGCCAGCAGTTACTCTCAGGGGAAAGAGACCCAGTACTTC. Amino acids: CASSYSQGKETQYF.

Turning to this clonotype: A read error may produce the germline difference seen at one junction end. This chain's CDR3 is CTSSHSLYTGELVF. As DNA, the CDR3 is TGTACCAGCAGCCACAGCTTATACACTGGGGAGCTGGTTTTT. The V gene is TRBV4-2, the J gene TRBJ2-2; TRBD2 is a possible D gene (5 bases). The CDR3 loop spans 14 amino acids. Germline lookup yields CDR1 LGHNA and CDR2 YNFKEQ.

On this clonotype: With a much larger clone just one base away, this may be a read error. The V gene is TRBV20-1, the J gene TRBJ1-3; D is possibly TRBD1 (6 bases). The CDR3 consists of 14 residues. The germline gives CDR1 DFQATT, CDR2 SNEGSKA (reference sequence). The CDR3 is CTAPRGPGENTIYF. CDR3 nucleotides: TGCACTGCTCCCCGGGGGCCGGGGGAAAACACCATATATTTT.

As regards this clonotype: Germline and junction disagree at one end, which may indicate a read error. The chain combines TRBV29-1 with TRBJ2-5, with a weak D call TRBD2 (6 bases). Germline CDR1 is SQVTM and CDR2 is ANQGSEA. The CDR3 is 13 amino acids. The CDR3, as DNA: TGCAGCGTGGAGGGGAAAAACCAAGAGACCCAGTACTTT. It yields the protein CSVEGKNQETQYF.

Only one count was recorded for this clonotype. The gene calls are TRBV29-1 and TRBJ1-5, with D possibly being TRBD1 (5 bases). CDR1 and CDR2 (germline): SQVTM, ANQGSEA. V was clipped by 5 bases and J by 5 bases, with 13 bases between them. The CDR3 totals 13 residues. In nucleotides, the CDR3 is TGCAGCGTTAAATATCAAGGGGATCAGCCCCAGCATTTT. Its translation: CSVKYQGDQPQHF.

In regard to this clonotype: Relative to the germline gene, one junction end is altered; a read error may explain this. This chain joins TRBV6-5 and TRBJ1-5, with D hard to call. This CDR3 has 13 amino acids. Germline CDR1 is MNHEY and CDR2 is SVGAGI. The CDR3 region is CASRENSIQSQHF. The CDR3 coding sequence is TGTGCCAGCAGAGAAAATAGCATTCAGTCCCAGCATTTT.

The rearrangement uses TRBV6-1 and TRBJ2-1, with 7 bases matching TRBD1. This CDR3 has 15 residues. The V and J ends lost 6 bases and 6 bases, in that order; junction bases with no gene match: 11. CDR1 and CDR2 (germline): MNHNS, SASEGT. The CDR3 sequence: CASRGPGQWCNEQFF. CDR3 DNA: TGTGCCAGCAGAGGACCGGGACAGTGGTGCAATGAGCAGTTCTTC.

On this clonotype itself: A read error is possible here, since a much larger clone lies one base away. The chain carries TRBV5-1 and TRBJ1-5; tentatively, D is TRBD1 (5 bases). V gave up 1 base and J gave up 2 bases, with 19 bases separating them. Germline loops: CDR1 SGHRS, CDR2 YFSETQ. This CDR3 spans 18 amino acids. The CDR3 nucleotides are TGCGCCAGCAGCTTGCAGGGAATCCAGATATTGGGCAATCAGCCCCAGCATTTT. As protein: CASSLQGIQILGNQPQHF.

In regard to this clonotype: Germline and junction disagree at one end, which may indicate a read error. V gene TRBV4-1 combines with J gene TRBJ2-7; D is undetermined. This CDR3 has 15 amino acids. From germline, CDR1 is MGHRA and CDR2 YSYEKL. Written as DNA, the CDR3 is TGCGCCAGCAGCCGAGTGGGCGGCCCCTCCTACAAGCAGTACTTC. It yields the protein CASSRVGGPSYKQYF.

The rearrangement joins TRBV20-1 to TRBJ2-7; tentative D call: TRBD2 (6 bases). In germline, CDR1 is DFQATT, CDR2 SNEGSKA (reference sequence). CDR3 length equals 13 residues. For the CDR3, the DNA is TGCAGCGTCCACCCCGTAGCCGGGCGGGAACAGTACTTC. Translation gives CSVHPVAGREQYF.

V is TRBV2 and J is TRBJ1-6; 7 nucleotides match TRBD1. Germline V gene sequence: CDR1 SNHLY, CDR2 FYNNEI. The CDR3 has 14 residues. V shed 9 bases and J 4 bases; nucleotides not matched to a gene: 6. CDR3 loop: CASSLQGYNSPLHF. For the CDR3, the DNA is TGTGCCAGTAGCCTACAGGGGTATAATTCACCCCTCCACTTT.

The chain combines TRBV11-2 with TRBJ2-7; 8 bases line up with TRBD2. The junction had 6 bases not matched to a gene; V was cut back by 5 bases and J by 0 bases. The CDR3 covers 15 residues. Germline assignment: CDR1 SGHAT and CDR2 FQNNGV. DNA of the CDR3: TGTGCCAGCAGCGCCACTAGCGGACCCTCCTACGAGCAGTACTTC. Residues: CASSATSGPSYEQYF. The full variable domain, completed using reference TRBV11-2 and TRBJ2-7, is EAGVAQSPRYKIIEKRQSVAFWCNPISGHATLYWYQQILGQGPKLLIQFQNNGVVDDSQLPKDRFSAERLKGVDSTLKIQPAKLEDSAVYLCASSATSGPSYEQYFGPGTRLTVT.

This chain links TRBV28 with TRBJ2-7, with D unclear. The V gene's germline CDR1 is MDHEN and CDR2 SYDVKM. The V end was cut by 6 bases, the J end by 6 bases, with 15 bases between. This CDR3 spans 13 amino acids. CDR3 loop: CASRGRSLPEQYF. CDR3 sequence (DNA): TGTGCCAGCAGAGGCCGATCCCTCCCCGAGCAGTACTTC.

This clonotype has ten or more counts. The V call is TRBV12-3 or TRBV12-4, the J call TRBJ1-6; D gene unclear. The CDR3 length is 12 residues. Trimming removed 5 bases from V and 7 bases from J, with 6 bases in between. DNA of the CDR3: TGTGCCAGCAGTCGACCCAATTCACCCCTCCACTTT. Residues: CASSRPNSPLHF.

This chain connects TRBV6-5 to TRBJ1-2; D remains ambiguous. The germline gives CDR1 MNHEY, CDR2 SVGAGI. This CDR3 is 14 amino acids long. V was pared by 6 bases and J by 0 bases, with 11 bases between. The CDR3 DNA reads as TGTGCCAGCAGCTACCAGAGAGCTAACTATGGCTACACCTTC. Protein sequence: CASSYQRANYGYTF.

The chain is built from TRBV6-1 and TRBJ2-5; TRBD2 might be the D (6 bases). This CDR3 is built from 18 residues. Germline V gene sequence: CDR1 MNHNS, CDR2 SASEGT. Deletions cut 11 bases from V and 1 base from J, with 29 bases between. Written as DNA, the CDR3 is TGTGCCGGTAGTCCGGGACTTATCGGCATGGGGGTCCAAGAGACCCAGTACTTC. This encodes CAGSPGLIGMGVQETQYF.